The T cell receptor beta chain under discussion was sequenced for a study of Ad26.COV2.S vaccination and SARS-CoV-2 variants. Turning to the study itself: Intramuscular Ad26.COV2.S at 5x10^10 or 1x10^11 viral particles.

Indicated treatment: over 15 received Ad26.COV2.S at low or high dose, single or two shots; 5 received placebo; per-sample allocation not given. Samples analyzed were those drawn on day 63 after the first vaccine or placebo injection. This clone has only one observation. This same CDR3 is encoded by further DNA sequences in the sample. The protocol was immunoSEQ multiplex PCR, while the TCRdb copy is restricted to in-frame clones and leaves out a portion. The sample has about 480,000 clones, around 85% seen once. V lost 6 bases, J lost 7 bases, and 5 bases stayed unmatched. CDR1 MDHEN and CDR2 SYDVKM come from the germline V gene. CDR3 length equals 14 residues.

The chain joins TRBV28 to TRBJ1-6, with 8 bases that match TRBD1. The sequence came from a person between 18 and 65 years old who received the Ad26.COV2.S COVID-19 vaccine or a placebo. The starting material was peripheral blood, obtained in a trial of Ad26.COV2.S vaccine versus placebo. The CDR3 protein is CASSPQGGNSPLHF. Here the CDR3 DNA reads TGTGCCAGCAGCCCACAGGGGGGAAATTCACCCCTCCACTTT.